This record concerns one TCR beta chain sequence. Antigen unknown. Use of 60 Vbeta and 13 Jbeta primers characterized the PCR. In the study's own analysis: A follow-up analysis tallied tens of millions of unique TCR beta chains, roughly 9.9 million shared. Profiled with immunoSEQ multiplex PCR; TCRdb holds only in-frame clones, not every one. The D gene and trimming were derived from the DNA, and the V and J assignments and clone size from that table. The sample totals around 78,000 clones. This sample is part of a study of cytomegalovirus exposure and HLA in healthy donors. Study findings and constraints: Later, an analysis found that common viral pathogens appeared to be linked with several of the most significant clusters. TCR association rates varied by HLA locus in a later analysis, with DRB1 highest and HLA-C lowest. The authors considered a cluster of highly shared sequence variants likely to be a sequencing artifact.

CDR1 and CDR2 (germline): MNHEY, SVGAGI. V was trimmed by 2 bases and J by 7 bases, leaving 12 bases between them. This CDR3 spans 14 amino acids. The TCR comes from a man aged 18 to 29 in good health and CMV-seropositive. This rearrangement joins TRBV6-5 to TRBJ2-1; D is perhaps TRBD2 (5 bases). The sequenced sample consisted of PBMCs. The CDR3 sequence is CASSYLRAANEQFF. The CDR3 DNA reads as TGTGCCAGCAGTTACCTGCGAGCGGCGAATGAGCAGTTCTTC.